This TCR beta chain was recorded in a study of cytomegalovirus exposure and HLA in healthy donors. Overall study: The 120 or so validation repertoires were produced on the same platform as the 650 or so repertoires of the first cohort. This was reported in a later analysis. Study results and caveats: The classifier reportedly diagnosed cytomegalovirus status with high specificity and sensitivity. Among TCR beta chains, those listed as cytomegalovirus-associated numbered over 150. Subsequent analysis of the 120 or so validation repertoires found a tendency for first-cohort TCR clusters to co-occur.

Only in-frame clones appear in the TCRdb table, and some are missing; sequencing was by immunoSEQ multiplex PCR. The repertoire consists of about 330,000 clones, with 86% occurring once and the leading ten covering around 0.84%. Turning to this clone: Its antigen is unknown.

Sample: PBMCs. This receptor was taken from a woman between 18 and 29 years old in good health and CMV-seronegative.

CDR3 bases: TGTGCCAGCAGCCGGGGACAGGTTGAATCCTACGAGCAGTACTTC. Translating it yields CASSRGQVESYEQYF. This chain links TRBV7-9 with TRBJ2-7; 8 bases map to TRBD1. V was clipped by 5 bases and J by 1 base; unmatched bases: 7. Germline lookup yields CDR1 SEHNR and CDR2 FQNEAQ (reference sequence). The CDR3 length is 15 residues.